The TCR beta chain described here comes from a study of T cell changes during pregnancy in multiple sclerosis. Sequencing was performed with immunoSEQ multiplex PCR; in TCRdb, only in-frame clones are kept and a portion is missing. Of over 35,000 clones in the sample, less than 95% were seen once. In germline, CDR1 is SGHTA, CDR2 FQGTGA. This CDR3 has 15 amino acids. Trimming took 2 bases from V and 1 from J, leaving 11 bases between them. The gene calls are TRBV7-3 and TRBJ1-1; D is uncertain. The receptor was isolated from a female donor in good health, enrolled as a control in a pregnancy study. This specimen consisted of CD4+ T cells from peripheral blood mononuclear cells, obtained in the first trimester of pregnancy. CDR3 region: CASSLSPTTNTEAFF. Written as DNA, the CDR3 is TGTGCCAGCAGCTTATCCCCCACTACGAACACTGAAGCTTTCTTT.